This T cell receptor beta chain is from a study of blood T cell repertoires in COVID-19. Study context: Researchers got acute and convalescent COVID-19 samples from the United States, Italy and Spain. T cells, B-cell-depleted T cells, or PBMCs supplied cDNA or gDNA.

Authors' data handling: Reference gene primer amplification gave estimated nucleated cell counts. Sequencing used immunoSEQ multiplex PCR; TCRdb keeps in-frame clones, though not all of them. Clonal size and the V and J genes are those of that table, whereas D and trimming came from the DNA. The sample gives about 74,000 clones, 75% of which show up once; 20% to 25% is in the top ten. V was trimmed by 5 bases and J by 4 bases, leaving 11 bases between them. This CDR3 comprises 13 residues. Germline CDR1 reads MNHEY; CDR2 reads SVGAGI. Material for sequencing was peripheral blood. The sequence derives from a man aged 70-80 years with acute or convalescent COVID-19. V usage is TRBV6-5 and J usage is TRBJ1-1; D may be TRBD1 (5 bases). CDR3: CASSTIGGTEAFF. CDR3 in DNA: TGTGCCAGCAGTACAATCGGGGGCACTGAAGCTTTCTTT.